This record concerns one T cell receptor beta chain sequence. Its antigen is currently unknown. V lost 0 bases and J 3 bases, leaving 11 bases between the germline ends. Germline lookup yields CDR1 LNHNV and CDR2 YYDKDF (reference sequence). CDR3 length equals 15 residues. The data stem from a study of T cell responses to AZD1222 COVID-19 vaccine. Study summary: Second-dose intervals of approximately 4 or approximately 12 weeks were pooled.

Some clones are missing from TCRdb's copy, which holds only in-frame ones; the method was immunoSEQ multiplex PCR. The table lists tens of thousands of clones, 86% of them singletons, with 8.7% in the top ten. Study-wide points: There were repertoire samples only from the period after the peak T cell response. Females made up more of the donors, who were largely white British, and clonal diversity may have come out too low.

The sequences come from peripheral blood, collected on day 0 of AZD1222 vaccination. The chain employs TRBV15 and TRBJ2-5; D unresolved. The sequence was collected from an adult in good health. CDR3 protein: CATSRDSWQKETQYF. The CDR3, as DNA: TGTGCCACCAGCAGAGATTCTTGGCAGAAAGAGACCCAGTACTTC.